Reported below is one T cell receptor (beta chain). The CDR3 totals 18 residues. Trimming removed 0 bases at V and 6 bases at J, with 18 bases between. Germline V gene data show CDR1 as LNHNV and CDR2 as YYDKDF (reference sequence). The data originate from a study of blood T cell repertoires in COVID-19. Study context: Some COVID-19 samples were acute and others convalescent; all came from the United States, Italy and Spain. The cDNA or gDNA used as material had been derived from T cells, B-cell-depleted T cells, or PBMCs.

Original handling: It was from reference gene primer amplification that nucleated cell counts were estimated. The table came from immunoSEQ multiplex PCR; TCRdb's copy has only in-frame clones and leaves some out. V and J calls and clone size are given by that table; D and trimming were obtained from the DNA. The table includes some 72,000 clones, more than 70% detected once. The sequencing sample was made of peripheral blood. This sequence was found in a man aged 45 to 65 with COVID-19, enrolled during active disease. V usage is TRBV15 and J usage is TRBJ1-6, with D perhaps TRBD1 (6 bases). This CDR3 reads CATSRDLQGNFFNSPLHF. CDR3 in DNA: TGTGCCACCAGCAGAGATCTCCAGGGGAACTTCTTTAATTCACCCCTCCACTTT.